The 10 T cell receptor beta chains listed next were all sequenced from one sample in a study of multiple sclerosis patients with progressive multifocal leukoencephalopathy. Method: immunoSEQ multiplex PCR; TCRdb's copy keeps in-frame clones and lacks some. The table includes about 33,000 clones, roughly 87% detected once. Specified time point: time of PML onset. This specimen consisted of PBMCs, obtained from a patient treated with natalizumab. These receptor sequences come from a human donor with progressive multifocal leukoencephalopathy.

This chain uses TRBV27 with TRBJ2-3, with TRBD2 matching 11 bases. Germline V gene sequence: CDR1 MNHEY, CDR2 SMNVEV (reference sequence). V lost 5 bases to trimming and J lost 2 bases; unmatched junction nucleotides: 9. CDR3 length: 17 amino acids. CDR3 loop: CASSASGTSGNTDTQYF. As DNA, the CDR3 is TGTGCCAGCAGTGCCTCCGGGACTAGCGGAAACACAGATACGCAGTATTTT.

This clone was seen only once. The chain combines TRBV11-2 with TRBJ1-1; maybe TRBD1 (6 bases). Looked up from germline, CDR1 is SGHAT and CDR2 is FQNNGV. V lost 1 base, J lost 4 bases, and 10 bases lay in between. CDR3 length: 14 residues. This CDR3 reads CASSLVGGPTEAFF. The CDR3 coding sequence is TGTGCCAGCAGCTTAGTGGGGGGGCCCACTGAAGCTTTCTTT.

The rearrangement joins TRBV7-2 to TRBJ2-5; D possibly matches TRBD1 or TRBD2 (5 bases each). The end of the DNA fits TRBJ2-7 better, so the J call may be wrong. This CDR3 spans 14 amino acids. CDR1 is SGHTA, CDR2 FQGNSA, per germline. CDR3 sequence: CASSLGTDDYEQYF. The CDR3 coding sequence is TGTGCCAGCAGCTTGGGGACGGACGACTACGAGCAGTACTTC.

V and J are TRBV7-9 and TRBJ2-3, with 7 nucleotides matching TRBD2. Germline CDR1 reads SEHNR; CDR2 reads FQNEAQ (reference sequence). The CDR3 sequence is 16 residues long. The V segment lost 5 bases and the J segment 5 bases; nucleotides outside the gene matches: 13. The CDR3 nucleotides read TGTGCCAGCAGCCCAAAGGCGGGAGATGGGCGAGATACGCAGTATTTT. Its translation: CASSPKAGDGRDTQYF.

This chain uses TRBV5-6 with TRBJ1-3, with 8 bases that match TRBD1. V trimming: 0 bases; J trimming: 2 bases; junction bases outside the gene matches: 10. The CDR3 is 18 residues long. CDR1 is SGHDT and CDR2 is YYEEEE in the germline V gene. The CDR3 here is CASSLGGDRGHPGNTIYF. In nucleotides, the CDR3 is TGTGCCAGCAGCTTGGGGGGAGACAGGGGCCATCCTGGAAACACCATATATTTT.

This chain connects TRBV7-3 to TRBJ1-1, with D possibly TRBD1 on 5 matching bases. The CDR3 runs 13 residues. The germline gives CDR1 SGHTA, CDR2 FQGTGA. V was trimmed by 8 bases and J by 3 bases, leaving 13 bases between them. CDR3 DNA: TGTGCCAGCGGTTTCGGGGGAGACACTGAAGCTTTCTTT. Protein: CASGFGGDTEAFF.

This clone appeared once. The chain couples TRBV9 to TRBJ2-2; D possibly corresponds to TRBD1 (6 bases). Trimming left V 4 bases short and J 3 bases short, with 10 bases between. The CDR3 contains 14 residues. Germline CDR1 is SGDLS and CDR2 is YYNGEE. CDR3 amino acids: CASSLTGYTGELFF. Written as DNA, the CDR3 is TGTGCCAGCAGCCTTACAGGGTACACCGGGGAGCTGTTTTTT. The variable domain in full, completed from reference TRBV9 and TRBJ2-2, reads DSGVTQTPKHLITATGQRVTLRCSPRSGDLSVYWYQQSLDQGLQFLIQYYNGEERAKGNILERFSAQQFPDLHSELNLSSLELGDSALYFCASSLTGYTGELFFGEGSRLTVL.

This chain connects TRBV10-3 to TRBJ1-1, with D maybe TRBD1 (5 bases). This CDR3 region has 16 residues. The V gene lost 0 bases and the J gene lost 3 bases, with 14 bases spanning the gap. CDR1 is ENHRY and CDR2 is SYGVKD in the germline V gene. This chain's CDR3 is CAISESAGRGDTEAFF. CDR3 in DNA: TGTGCCATCAGTGAGTCGGCAGGGCGGGGGGACACTGAAGCTTTCTTT.

CDR3 amino acids: CASSDGRGNYGYTF. The CDR3 nucleotides read TGTGCCAGCAGCGACGGACGGGGAAACTATGGCTACACCTTC. The chain combines TRBV5-6 with TRBJ1-2; D is uncertain. This CDR3 is built from 14 residues. Germline V gene data show CDR1 as SGHDT and CDR2 as YYEEEE. Trimming cost V 4 bases and J 2 bases, with 12 bases left between them. Together with reference TRBV5-6 and TRBJ1-2, the CDR3 gives the full variable domain: DAGVTQSPTHLIKTRGQQVTLRCSPKSGHDTVSWYQQALGQGPQFIFQYYEEEERQRGNFPDRFSGHQFPNYSSELNVNALLLGDSALYLCASSDGRGNYGYTFGSGTRLTVV.

The V and J genes are TRBV19 and TRBJ2-5, with D perhaps TRBD2 (6 bases). The V end lost 1 base, the J end lost 3 bases, and 9 bases lay between the germline ends. The V gene's germline CDR1 is LNHDA and CDR2 SQIVND (reference sequence). The CDR3 covers 14 residues. The CDR3 DNA sequence: TGTGCCAGTAGTATAGGCGGGGTGAAAGAGACCCAGTACTTC. As protein: CASSIGGVKETQYF.